This T cell receptor (beta chain) is drawn from a study of T-cell reconstitution after alpha-beta-depleted transplantation in children. This CDR3 region has 17 residues. With 4 bases clipped from V and 4 bases from J, the junction kept 5 bases outside the gene matches. Germline V gene lookup returns CDR1 LGHDT and CDR2 YNNKEL (reference sequence). Preparing the TCRbeta library involved the use of unique molecular identifiers. A single record per CDR3 protein comes from TCRdb applying MiXCR to the PCR reads. In the table there are some 240,000 distinct CDR3 sequences, about 8.8% of which are singletons.

The sample was PBMCs from the stem cell graft donor, taken from the stem cell graft. The sequence came from a human donor who donated a stem cell graft to a child with SCID. V is TRBV3-1 and J is TRBJ2-1; 15 bases align to TRBD2. The CDR3 protein is CASSPGLAGGFYNEQFF. The CDR3 nucleotides read TGTGCCAGCAGCCCCGGACTAGCGGGGGGGTTTTACAATGAGCAGTTCTTC.